This note documents a single T cell receptor beta chain sequence. No antigen is known for it. This CDR3 is 14 amino acids long. Losses at the gene ends were 8 bases for V and 7 bases for J; bases not matched to a gene: 10. Germline values: CDR1 LNHDA, CDR2 SQIVND (reference sequence). Adults of Caucasian background living in Nashville, Tennessee made up all donors. CD4+ cell separation produced CD45RA+ naive and CD45RA-negative memory subsets. These data belong to a study of shared clonotypes between healthy human individuals. Study as a whole: Three CD4 naive, three CD4 memory, two CD8 naive and one CD8 memory plate were used per donor.

Study-level results: Generation of non-shared clonotypes was less probable than generation of clonotypes shared by all four donors.

Using immunoSEQ multiplex PCR, the repertoire was profiled, and TCRdb retains in-frame clones only, with some absent. The sample lists more than 500,000 clones; about 96% were seen once. The TCR originated in a woman between 25 and 40 years old in good health. The chain links TRBV19 to TRBJ2-1; 8 bases are a match to TRBD1. The sample consisted of naive CD4+ T cells sorted from blood. Subset indicated: CD45RA+ positively selected. The CDR3 coding sequence is TGTGCCAGTGGTCGGACAGGGCGTGGAAATGAGCAGTTCTTC. Protein product: CASGRTGRGNEQFF.